These 22 T cell receptor beta chains share one sample of origin, sequenced in a study of blood T cells in healthy people across ages. The second PCR ran roughly 6 to 11 cycles with a sample-barcoded 5' primer and J-beta primers. TCRdb fed the 5' RACE reads into MiXCR, producing one record per CDR3 protein. The sample lists 500,000 to 550,000 distinct CDR3 sequences; 24% were seen once. Another study also made use of these data, one on T cells of mothers and their children.

Sequencing was performed on blood. The source of these receptors is a boy between 10 and 17 years old in good health.

The chain combines TRBV5-1 with TRBJ1-5, with 7 bases matching TRBD1. The trim removed 4 bases at V and 2 bases at J, leaving 9 bases unmatched. This CDR3 contains 16 residues. Germline V lookup: CDR1 SGHRS, CDR2 YFSETQ. The CDR3 reads CASSNLDRDGNQPQHF. DNA of the CDR3: TGCGCCAGCAGCAACCTAGACAGGGACGGCAATCAGCCCCAGCATTTT.

The rearrangement joins TRBV7-3 to TRBJ2-3; TRBD1 aligns across 8 bases. The CDR3 loop spans 16 amino acids. Trimming at V came to 5 bases and at J to 0 bases, leaving 7 bases not matched to a gene. CDR1 and CDR2 (germline): SGHTA, FQGTGA. CDR3 sequence (DNA): TGTGCCAGCAGCCCGACAGGGGCCCTTAGCACAGATACGCAGTATTTT. It yields the protein CASSPTGALSTDTQYF. The whole variable domain, remainder taken from reference TRBV7-3 and TRBJ2-3, is GAGVSQTPSNKVTEKGKYVELRCDPISGHTALYWYRQSLGQGPEFLIYFQGTGAADDSGLPNDRFFAVRPEGSVSTLKIQRTERGDSAVYLCASSPTGALSTDTQYFGPGTRLTVL.

This clonotype was observed a few times. The chain combines TRBV20-1 with TRBJ2-2, with 12 nucleotides matching TRBD2. Per germline, CDR1 DFQATT and CDR2 SNEGSKA (reference sequence). The junction had 4 bases not matched to a gene; V was cut back by 0 bases and J by 5 bases. The CDR3 contains 16 residues. In DNA, the CDR3 is TGCAGTGCTAGAGATCTAGCGGGAGGGGAGACCGGGGAGCTGTTTTTT. Translation gives CSARDLAGGETGELFF.

The chain recombines TRBV28 with TRBJ2-7; weak D call: TRBD2 (6 bases). Per the germline V gene, CDR1 is MDHEN and CDR2 is SYDVKM. This CDR3 contains 12 residues. The V and J ends lost 11 bases and 4 bases respectively, with 15 bases between them. The CDR3 region is CASRGTTYEQYF. The CDR3 DNA follows: TGTGCCTCGCGGGGAACGACATACGAGCAGTACTTC.

Written as DNA, the CDR3 is TGTGCCAGCAGCTTAGGGGGAGTCTACTATGGCTACACCTTC. This sequence encodes CASSLGGVYYGYTF. The J gene is TRBJ1-2, the V gene TRBV7-9; D remains ambiguous. V was trimmed by 1 base and J by 3 bases, leaving 9 bases between them. This CDR3 region has 14 residues. Germline V gene lookup returns CDR1 SEHNR and CDR2 FQNEAQ (reference sequence).

This chain joins TRBV20-1 and TRBJ2-3; 13 bases match TRBD2. With 0 bases clipped from V and 9 bases from J, the junction kept 15 bases outside the gene matches. Germline lookup yields CDR1 DFQATT and CDR2 SNEGSKA (reference sequence). This CDR3 region has 18 residues. The CDR3 DNA follows: TGCAGTGCTAGAGAGGACAGAACGGGACTAGCGGGATTTGGCACGCAGTATTTT. This gives the protein CSAREDRTGLAGFGTQYF.

There are many counts of this clonotype. The V call is TRBV4-3, the J call TRBJ2-7; 7 bases agree with TRBD2. The germline V gene encodes CDR1 LGHNA and CDR2 YSLEER. This CDR3 region has 14 residues. V lost 0 bases and J lost 6; bases outside the gene matches: 5. The CDR3 sequence is CASSQEGRGREQYF. CDR3 DNA: TGCGCCAGCAGCCAAGAGGGGAGGGGCCGCGAGCAGTACTTC.

This clonotype was counted between two and nine times. V and J are TRBV7-2 and TRBJ2-3; D is ambiguous. Trimming took 1 base from V and 2 from J, leaving 4 bases between them. CDR3 length equals 13 residues. Germline-derived CDR1 and CDR2 are SGHTA and FQGNSA. In nucleotides, the CDR3 is TGTGCCAGCAGCTTAGAAATCACAGATACGCAGTATTTT. As protein: CASSLEITDTQYF.

A note on this clonotype: One junction end does not reproduce the germline sequence, and a read error may be involved. The rearrangement uses TRBV29-1 and TRBJ1-3; the D is unclear. This CDR3 spans 13 amino acids. Germline CDR1 reads SQVTM; CDR2 reads ANQGSEA. CDR3 region: CSVAQASRNTIYF. CDR3 DNA: TGCAGCGTTGCGCAGGCCTCTCGAAACACCATATATTTT.

The V and J genes are TRBV20-1 and TRBJ2-3; D call uncertain. CDR1 and CDR2 (germline): DFQATT, SNEGSKA (reference sequence). CDR3 length: 12 amino acids. V was trimmed by 5 bases and J by 3 bases, leaving 9 bases between them. The chain's CDR3 is CSAYRITDTQYF. The CDR3 nucleotides are TGCAGTGCTTATAGGATAACAGATACGCAGTATTTT.

V is TRBV5-1 and J is TRBJ1-1; no clear D. Per the germline V gene, CDR1 is SGHRS and CDR2 is YFSETQ. The CDR3 length is 16 residues. V was clipped by 4 bases and J by 0 bases, with 16 bases between them. The CDR3 loop reads CASSRDWERVNTEAFF. CDR3 in DNA: TGCGCCAGCAGCCGCGACTGGGAGCGGGTGAACACTGAAGCTTTCTTT.

There are a few counts of this clonotype. The rearrangement joins TRBV28 to TRBJ2-7, with D possibly TRBD1 on 6 matching bases. V was clipped by 2 bases and J by 7 bases, with 21 bases between them. Germline V gene data show CDR1 as MDHEN and CDR2 as SYDVKM. This CDR3 is built from 16 residues. CDR3 coding DNA: TGTGCCAGCAGTTTAATGAGTCTGGGGGCCCTGGAGGAGCAGTACTTC. It translates to CASSLMSLGALEEQYF.

A few counts support this clonotype. This chain uses TRBV28 with TRBJ2-3, with 10 nucleotides matching TRBD2. Germline loops: CDR1 MDHEN, CDR2 SYDVKM. V lost 5 bases and J lost 2; bases outside the gene matches: 10. CDR3 length equals 17 residues. The DNA of the CDR3 is TGTGCCAGCAGTCCCCAAGGACTAGCGGATTACACAGATACGCAGTATTTT. This encodes CASSPQGLADYTDTQYF.

V gene TRBV28 combines with J gene TRBJ2-1, with 8 bases that match TRBD2. Germline V gene sequence: CDR1 MDHEN, CDR2 SYDVKM. This CDR3 contains 15 residues. The trim removed 3 bases at V and 8 bases at J, leaving 9 bases unmatched. The CDR3 region is CASSLGSGGVDEQFF. The CDR3 coding sequence is TGTGCCAGCAGTTTGGGGAGCGGGGGTGTCGATGAGCAGTTCTTC.

This clonotype appeared once. The chain is built from TRBV6-2 or TRBV6-3 and TRBJ2-1, with D possibly being TRBD1 (6 bases). From germline, CDR1 is MNHEY and CDR2 SVGEGT. The CDR3 consists of 17 residues. Trimming took 6 bases from V and 0 from J, leaving 18 bases between them. CDR3 coding DNA: TGTGCCAGCAGACAACCGCCTGGGGGCAGCTCCTACAATGAGCAGTTCTTC. Translating gives CASRQPPGGSSYNEQFF.

The rearrangement links TRBV6-6 to TRBJ2-5; no definite D call. The DNA end is a closer match to TRBJ2-7, so the J assignment may be wrong. Per germline, CDR1 MNHNY and CDR2 SVGAGI (reference sequence). This CDR3 is 11 amino acids long. The CDR3, as DNA: TGTGCCAGCAGTTTTGACTACGAGCAGTACTTC. Protein: CASSFDYEQYF.

This clonotype is a singleton in its sample. A much larger clone lies one base from this, so it may be a read error. The chain recombines TRBV7-2 with TRBJ2-5, with D unclear. The J call may be in error: the DNA end matches TRBJ2-7 better. Germline V gene sequence: CDR1 SGHTA, CDR2 FQGNSA. The CDR3 length is 12 residues. CDR3 sequence: CASSMSSYEQYF. CDR3 in DNA: TGTGCCAGCAGCATGAGCTCCTACGAGCAGTACTTC.

This clonotype was counted only a few times. The rearrangement links TRBV5-1 to TRBJ2-5; 10 nucleotides match TRBD2. The J call could be wrong; TRBJ2-1 is a better fit for the DNA end. The CDR3 extends over 16 amino acids. Germline V gene lookup returns CDR1 SGHRS and CDR2 YFSETQ. CDR3 region: CASSLVGTSGIREQFF. CDR3 DNA sequence: TGCGCCAGCAGCTTGGTTGGAACTAGCGGGATCCGTGAGCAGTTCTTC.

The V call is TRBV28, the J call TRBJ2-7; perhaps TRBD1 as D (8 bases). The CDR3 length is 12 residues. CDR1 is MDHEN and CDR2 is SYDVKM in the germline V gene. Trimming took 8 bases from V and 7 from J, leaving 15 bases between them. This CDR3 is CASGGQGGEQYF. The DNA for the CDR3 is TGTGCCAGCGGAGGACAGGGAGGGGAGCAGTACTTC.

The rearrangement joins TRBV11-2 to TRBJ2-5; D not certain. CDR3 length equals 17 residues. The V end was cut by 1 base, the J end by 2 bases, with 17 bases between. CDR1 SGHAT and CDR2 FQNNGV come from the germline V gene. The CDR3 sequence: CASSLGVKWSEQETQYF. In nucleotides, the CDR3 is TGTGCCAGCAGCTTAGGGGTCAAATGGTCGGAGCAAGAGACCCAGTACTTC. Complete variable domain (other parts from reference TRBV11-2 and TRBJ2-5): EAGVAQSPRYKIIEKRQSVAFWCNPISGHATLYWYQQILGQGPKLLIQFQNNGVVDDSQLPKDRFSAERLKGVDSTLKIQPAKLEDSAVYLCASSLGVKWSEQETQYFGPGTRLLVL.

This clonotype was picked up a small number of times. DNA for the CDR3: TGTGCCAGCAGCTTCCGGACAGTGGTATACGAGCAGTACTTC. As protein: CASSFRTVVYEQYF. This chain uses TRBV5-5 with TRBJ2-7; D is possibly TRBD1 (6 bases). Germline loops: CDR1 SGHKS, CDR2 YYEKEE (reference sequence). The CDR3 is 14 amino acids. Trimming left V 2 bases short and J 4 bases short, with 13 bases between.

This clonotype was observed many times. DNA of the CDR3: TGTGCCAGCAGCCCGTGGGCGGGAGTAAATTATGGCTACACCTTC. As protein: CASSPWAGVNYGYTF. The rearrangement joins TRBV11-1 to TRBJ1-2; no clear D. V lost 5 bases, J lost 5 bases, and 18 bases lay in between. Per the germline V gene, CDR1 is SGHAT and CDR2 is FQDESV (reference sequence). This CDR3 region has 15 residues.